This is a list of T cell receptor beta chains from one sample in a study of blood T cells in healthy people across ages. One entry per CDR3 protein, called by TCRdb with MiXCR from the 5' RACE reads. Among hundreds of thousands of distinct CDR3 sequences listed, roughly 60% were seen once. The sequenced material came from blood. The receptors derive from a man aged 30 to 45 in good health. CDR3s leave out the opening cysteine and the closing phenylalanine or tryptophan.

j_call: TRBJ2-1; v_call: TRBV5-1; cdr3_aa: ASSFRDALGQEF
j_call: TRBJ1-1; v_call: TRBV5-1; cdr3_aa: ASRRHSNTEAF
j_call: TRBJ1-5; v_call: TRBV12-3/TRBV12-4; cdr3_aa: ASSRSLTDQPQH
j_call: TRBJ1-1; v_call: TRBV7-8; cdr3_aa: ASSLDGLGNTEAF
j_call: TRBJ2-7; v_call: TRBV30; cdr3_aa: AWGTSQRQY
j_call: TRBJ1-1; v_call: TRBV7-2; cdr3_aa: ASSLDGRDNTEAF
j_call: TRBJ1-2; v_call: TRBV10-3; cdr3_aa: ATRTTYGYT
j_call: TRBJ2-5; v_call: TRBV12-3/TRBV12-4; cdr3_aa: ASSFWEQTQY
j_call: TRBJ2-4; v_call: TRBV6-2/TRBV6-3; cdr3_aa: AADRAGKRRGEQY
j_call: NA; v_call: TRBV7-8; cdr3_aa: ASSQPQRDRVHEQY
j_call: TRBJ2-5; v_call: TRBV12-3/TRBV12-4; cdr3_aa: ASSLGQGRYNEQY
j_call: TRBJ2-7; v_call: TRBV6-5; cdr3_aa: ASSGQGASYEQY
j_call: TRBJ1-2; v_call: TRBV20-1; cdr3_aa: SASRDSLGRGYT
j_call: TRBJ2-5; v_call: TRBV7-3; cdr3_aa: ASSLSGGKETQY
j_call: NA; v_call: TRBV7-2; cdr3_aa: ASSYKREGGEQY
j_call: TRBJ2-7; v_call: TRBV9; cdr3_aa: ASSVAGLGPYEQY
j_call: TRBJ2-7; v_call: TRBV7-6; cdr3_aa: ASSGRQGAEQY
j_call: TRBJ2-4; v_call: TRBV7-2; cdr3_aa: ASSSAGGVRNIQY
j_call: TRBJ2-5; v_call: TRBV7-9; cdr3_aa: ASSAGTGGWETQY
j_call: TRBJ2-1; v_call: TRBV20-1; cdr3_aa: SAPLAGLAGSSYNEQF
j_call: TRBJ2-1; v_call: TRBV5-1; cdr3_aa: ASSGGAQTINEQF
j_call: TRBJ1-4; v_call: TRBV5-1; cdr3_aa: ASSSSDSRGAEKLF
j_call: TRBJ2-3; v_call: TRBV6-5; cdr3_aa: ASSYSLLAGGPNVGTQY
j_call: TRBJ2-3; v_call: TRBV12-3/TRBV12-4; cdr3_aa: ASTETIFGDTQY
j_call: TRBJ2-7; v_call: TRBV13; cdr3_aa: ASSLNSNAPYEQY
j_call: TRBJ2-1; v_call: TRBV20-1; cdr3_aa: SARDSHRPNPGPTGAF
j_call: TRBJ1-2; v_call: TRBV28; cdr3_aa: AGRPGQGGYT
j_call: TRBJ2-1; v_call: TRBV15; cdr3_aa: ATSRGRLPSGYEQF
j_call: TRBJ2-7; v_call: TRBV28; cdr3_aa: ASSDPGQGAFCEQY
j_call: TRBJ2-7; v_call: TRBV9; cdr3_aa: ASSVGISGGYEQY
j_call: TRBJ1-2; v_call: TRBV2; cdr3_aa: ATNRGINYGYT
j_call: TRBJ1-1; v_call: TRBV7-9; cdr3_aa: ASRRSQGAPEAF